These 11 T cell receptor beta chains originate from one sample sequenced in a study of T cells expressing NK-cell markers. TCRdb re-called the 5' RACE reads; one entry per CDR3 protein, DNA not given. The sample shows fewer than 400,000 distinct CDR3 sequences, and 4% to 6.5% sits with its ten largest clones. The specimen was blood T cells: a sorted CD56 or NKG2C T cell subset, CD4+ or CD8+ T cells, or bulk PBMC T cells (not recorded which). The receptors here all came from a man between 18 and 69 years old in good health.

This rearrangement joins TRBV7-9 to TRBJ1-4; the TCRdb call, TRBD1, lacks DNA for checking. Germline CDR1 SEHNR, CDR2 FQNEAQ (reference sequence). The CDR3 has 13 residues. This CDR3 is CASRSLSNEKLFF.

The rearrangement links TRBV2 to TRBJ2-2; TCRdb proposes TRBD1, but this gene call is untestable without DNA. CDR3 size: 15 residues. Germline assignment: CDR1 SNHLY and CDR2 FYNNEI. The CDR3 here is CASSESGVRTGELFF.

The V and J genes are TRBV12-3 or TRBV12-4 and TRBJ1-3. The CDR3 runs 13 residues. This CDR3 reads CASSLWEANTIYF.

The rearrangement uses TRBV19 and TRBJ2-7; lacking DNA, the TRBD1 call made by TCRdb goes unchecked. Germline CDR1 reads LNHDA; CDR2 reads SQIVND (reference sequence). This CDR3 is 16 amino acids long. The CDR3 reads CASSVTGTGSHYEQYF.

The rearrangement uses TRBV23-1 and TRBJ1-6; TCRdb reports TRBD1, a call that lacks DNA to check it against. TRBV23-1 is labeled an ORF, and its function is uncertain. The CDR3 totals 12 residues. The CDR3 loop reads CASNAAPRPLHF.

The rearrangement joins TRBV19 to TRBJ2-7. CDR3 length equals 13 residues. Germline V gene data show CDR1 as LNHDA and CDR2 as SQIVND (reference sequence). The CDR3 sequence is CASSPPDQYEQYF.

The genes are TRBV3-1 and TRBJ2-3. The CDR3 extends over 15 amino acids. The germline CDR1 and CDR2 sequences are LGHDT and YNNKEL (reference sequence). The CDR3 region is CASSQGQRAQGTQYF.

The gene calls are TRBV9 and TRBJ1-2; TCRdb picks TRBD1, but there is no DNA to check that call. The CDR3 totals 16 residues. From germline, CDR1 is SGDLS and CDR2 YYNGEE. The CDR3 loop reads CASSAGGRQGVYGYTF. The variable domain in full, completed from reference TRBV9 and TRBJ1-2, reads DSGVTQTPKHLITATGQRVTLRCSPRSGDLSVYWYQQSLDQGLQFLIQYYNGEERAKGNILERFSAQQFPDLHSELNLSSLELGDSALYFCASSAGGRQGVYGYTFGSGTRLTVV.

The chain uses TRBV6-1 and TRBJ2-7; TCRdb indicates TRBD2, and absent DNA this call remains unverified. This CDR3 comprises 12 residues. Germline values: CDR1 MNHNS, CDR2 SASEGT. Here the CDR3 reads CASGPSGYEQYF.

V is TRBV21-1 and J is TRBJ2-3. TRBV21-1 is described as a pseudogene. The CDR3 is 14 amino acids. This CDR3 is CASSKFWGTDTQYF.

The chain combines TRBV6-5 with TRBJ1-1. In germline, CDR1 is MNHEY, CDR2 SVGAGI. This CDR3 spans 14 amino acids. The CDR3 is CASRYRIQSTEAFF.